This record concerns one TCR beta chain sequence. This entry comes from a study of CD8 T cells in ankylosing spondylitis. A single record per CDR3 protein comes from TCRdb applying MiXCR to the 5' RACE reads. The sample yields 300,000 to 400,000 distinct CDR3 sequences, 20% to 25% seen once. V was shortened by 0 bases and J by 3 bases, with 13 bases between the two germline ends. The CDR3 runs to 15 residues. Germline V gives CDR1 SGDLS, CDR2 YYNGEE. This rearrangement joins TRBV9 to TRBJ2-7; D might be TRBD1 or TRBD2, each matching 5 bases. The specimen sequenced was blood, either unsorted or a sorted T cell fraction (not recorded which). The receptor was isolated from a male donor with ankylosing spondylitis or in good health (not recorded which). DNA of the CDR3: TGTGCCAGCAGCGTAGCCCCAGGGAGTCTCTACGAGCAGTACTTC. This gives the protein CASSVAPGSLYEQYF.